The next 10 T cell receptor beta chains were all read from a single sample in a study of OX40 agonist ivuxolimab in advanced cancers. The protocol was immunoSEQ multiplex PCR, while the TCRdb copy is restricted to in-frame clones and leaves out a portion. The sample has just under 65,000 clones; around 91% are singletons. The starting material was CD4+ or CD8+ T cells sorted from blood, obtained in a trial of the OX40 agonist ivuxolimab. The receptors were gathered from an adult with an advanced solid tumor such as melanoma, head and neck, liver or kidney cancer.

The CDR3 DNA is TGCGCCAGCAGCTTGGTCTATAAGGGGGACGAGCAGTACTTC. Residues: CASSLVYKGDEQYF. The gene calls are TRBV5-1 and TRBJ2-7; D might be TRBD1 (6 bases). There are 14 residues in the CDR3. Deletions cut 0 bases from V and 5 bases from J, with 12 bases between. Germline CDR1 is SGHRS and CDR2 is YFSETQ.

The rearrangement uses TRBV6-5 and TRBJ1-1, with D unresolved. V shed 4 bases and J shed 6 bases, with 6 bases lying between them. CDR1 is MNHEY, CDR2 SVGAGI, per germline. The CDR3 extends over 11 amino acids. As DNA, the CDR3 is TGTGCCAGCAGTTTCCGGGCTGAAGCTTTCTTT. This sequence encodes CASSFRAEAFF.

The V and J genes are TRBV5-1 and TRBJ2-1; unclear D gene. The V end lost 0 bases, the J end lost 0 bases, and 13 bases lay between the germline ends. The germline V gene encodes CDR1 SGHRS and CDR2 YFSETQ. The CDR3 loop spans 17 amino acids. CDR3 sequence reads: CASSLEFGVTSYNEQFF. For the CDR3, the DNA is TGCGCCAGCAGCTTGGAGTTTGGGGTGACCTCCTACAATGAGCAGTTCTTC.

In DNA, the CDR3 is TGTGCCAGCAGCTGGGGACACAAAGGGGAGACCCAGTACTTC. Translation: CASSWGHKGETQYF. This sequence joins TRBV7-2 and TRBJ2-5, with D possibly TRBD1 on 6 matching bases. The CDR3 loop spans 14 amino acids. Per the germline V gene, CDR1 is SGHTA and CDR2 is FQGNSA. Trimming cost V 4 bases and J 5 bases, with 14 bases left between them.

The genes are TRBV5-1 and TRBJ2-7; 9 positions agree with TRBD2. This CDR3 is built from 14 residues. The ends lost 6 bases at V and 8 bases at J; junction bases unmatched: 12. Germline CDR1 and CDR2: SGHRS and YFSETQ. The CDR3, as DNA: TGCGCCAGCACCCCGGAGCTTAGCGGGAGCAAGCAGTACTTC. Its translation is CASTPELSGSKQYF.

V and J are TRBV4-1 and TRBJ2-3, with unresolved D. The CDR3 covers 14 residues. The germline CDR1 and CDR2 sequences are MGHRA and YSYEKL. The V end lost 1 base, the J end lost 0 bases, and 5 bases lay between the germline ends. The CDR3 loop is CASSQGASTDTQYF. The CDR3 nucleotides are TGCGCCAGCAGCCAAGGGGCCAGCACAGATACGCAGTATTTT.

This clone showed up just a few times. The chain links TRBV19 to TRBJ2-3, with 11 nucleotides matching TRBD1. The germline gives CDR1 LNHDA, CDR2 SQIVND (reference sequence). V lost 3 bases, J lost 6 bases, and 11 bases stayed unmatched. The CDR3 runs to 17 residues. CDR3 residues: CASSMPGQGVLADTQYF. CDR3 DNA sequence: TGTGCCAGTAGTATGCCGGGACAGGGGGTATTAGCGGATACGCAGTATTTT.

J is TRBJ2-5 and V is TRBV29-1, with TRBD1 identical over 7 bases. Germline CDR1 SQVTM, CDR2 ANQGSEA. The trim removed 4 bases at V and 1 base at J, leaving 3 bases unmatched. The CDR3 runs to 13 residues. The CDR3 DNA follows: TGCAGCGTTGGCCAGGGGGTCCAAGAGACCCAGTACTTC. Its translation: CSVGQGVQETQYF.

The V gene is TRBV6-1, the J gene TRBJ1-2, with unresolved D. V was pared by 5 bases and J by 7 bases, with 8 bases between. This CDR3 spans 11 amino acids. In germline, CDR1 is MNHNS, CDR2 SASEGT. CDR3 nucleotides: TGTGCCAGCAGTTCGGATTTTGGCTACACCTTC. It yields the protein CASSSDFGYTF.

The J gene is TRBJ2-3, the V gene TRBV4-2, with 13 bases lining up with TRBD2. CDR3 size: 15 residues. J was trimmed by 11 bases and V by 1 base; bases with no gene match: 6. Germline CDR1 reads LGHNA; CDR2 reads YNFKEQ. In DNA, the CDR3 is TGTGCCAGCAGCCAAGTAAGACTAGCGGGGGGCCTGCAGTATTTT. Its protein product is CASSQVRLAGGLQYF.